Sequencing of this TCR beta chain was carried out in a study of T-cell memory formation after mild COVID-19 (dated by TCRdb to the early 2020s). For context, the study as a whole: TCR sequence clusters from the two donors were largely donor specific. In a couple of donors, T-cell clones that expanded and contracted after mild COVID-19 were tracked by sequencing TCRalpha and TCRbeta repertoires over time. Two young, previously healthy adult volunteers, one female and one male, were included in the cohort. Study-level results and caveats: Contracting CD4+ clones appeared mostly in the CM and EM memory subsets, whereas CD8+ clones were enriched in EMRA. Some responding clones were detected in pre-infection memory, suggesting pre-existing cross-reactive memory T cells joined the SARS-CoV-2 response. Clones contracting from day 15 to 85 had balanced CD4/CD8 phenotypes, while a second wave expanding from day 15 to 37 was biased towards CD4+. SARS-CoV-2 specificity was not confirmed for the second-wave clones peaking on day 37. Only a couple of mild cases were covered by the study, and larger cohorts that include severe cases with pre-infection samples were considered necessary.

For sequencing, an Illumina NovaSeq 6000 was employed. TCRalpha and TCRbeta cDNA libraries were built by 5'RACE with constant-segment primers, adding sample barcodes and unique molecular identifiers. RNA was extracted from every sample with Trizol reagent. Amplification of the libraries took two PCR steps, and the second step added a second sample barcode plus Illumina TruSeq adapters. The libraries were sequenced on an Illumina NovaSeq using 2 x 150 bp paired-end reads. In the paper's pipeline: Reads were demultiplexed and collapsed into UMI-guided consensus sequences with migec v1.2.7. With mixcr v2.1.11, UMI consensuses were aligned to TRA and TRB V and J templates and assembled into clonotypes. Expanded or contracted clonotypes were those called significant by both edgeR and NoisET, with noise models trained on biological replicates. edgeR calls used a false discovery rate-adjusted p below 0.01 and a log2 fold-change threshold of 1. As an exploratory analysis of dynamics, max-normalized trajectories of the 1000 most abundant clonotypes were examined by PCA with hierarchical clustering. Separately sequenced CD4+ and CD8+ repertoires were used to assign the CD4 or CD8 phenotype of responding clones. TCRdb cleaned the public reads at Q25 with fastp, built clones with MiXCR and kept in-frame beta chains. When rows share a CDR3 protein, they turn into one entry using the most common DNA and genes. The V and J calls come from TCRdb's annotation, not from the publication. For this sample there are fewer than 650,000 distinct CDR3 sequences; 20% to 25% appear just once. The ten largest clones take up around 8.4% of the sample.

A word on this clonotype: What antigen it recognizes has not been identified. Base-call qualities are not available, and no considerably larger clone is one nucleotide away.

PBMCs were isolated by Ficoll-Paque density gradient centrifugation. The source of this sequence is an adult woman who had mild COVID-19 (a few samples of this study predate the infection). The sample titles of this study are shuffled in the database, so cell type and time point are left out; the donor was told from shared clones. The specimen sequenced was PBMCs or a T cell subset sorted from them (not recorded which).

The DNA reads as follows: TGTGCCAGCAGCTTAGAAAAGGGGGCAGGGACTGAAGCTTTCTTT. This yields the protein CASSLEKGAGTEAFF. The chain is encoded by TRBV7-9 joined to TRBJ1-1, with 7 central nucleotides matching TRBD1. Germline trimming amounts to 1 base on V and 5 bases on J, with 7 as the count of junction bases outside the gene matches. The germline V gene encodes CDR1 SEHNR and CDR2 FQNEAQ (reference sequence). From cysteine to phenylalanine, the CDR3 is 15 amino acids long. The entry retains the CDR3 DNA only, 45 bases that are in frame from base 1. Outside the CDR3, residues come from the reference TRBV7-9 and TRBJ1-1 proteins, so the full variable domain is: DTGVSQNPRHKITKRGQNVTFRCDPISEHNRLYWYRQTLGQGPEFLTYFQNEAQLEKSRLLSDRFSAERPKGSFSTLEIQRTEQGDSAMYLCASSLEKGAGTEAFFGQGTRLTVV.